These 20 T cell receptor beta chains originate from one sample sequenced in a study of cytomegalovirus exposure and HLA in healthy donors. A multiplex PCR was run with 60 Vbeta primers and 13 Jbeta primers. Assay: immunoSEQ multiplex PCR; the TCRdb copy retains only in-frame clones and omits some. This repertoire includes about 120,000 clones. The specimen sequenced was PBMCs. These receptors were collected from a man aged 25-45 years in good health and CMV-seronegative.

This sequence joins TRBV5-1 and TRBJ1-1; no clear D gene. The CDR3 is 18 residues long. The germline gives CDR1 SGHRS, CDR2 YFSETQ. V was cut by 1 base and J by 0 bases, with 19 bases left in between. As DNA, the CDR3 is TGCGCCAGCAGCTTGACTGTCTCTAATCCCATTATGAACACTGAAGCTTTCTTT. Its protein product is CASSLTVSNPIMNTEAFF.

The CDR3 loop is CASSLGRGILNEQYF. As DNA, the CDR3 is TGTGCCAGCAGCCTAGGGCGAGGGATACTTAACGAGCAGTACTTC. This chain connects TRBV7-2 to TRBJ2-7, with a possible D match to TRBD2 (5 bases). This CDR3 contains 15 residues. V lost 5 bases, J lost 5 bases, and 19 bases lay in between. Per the germline V gene, CDR1 is SGHTA and CDR2 is FQGNSA.

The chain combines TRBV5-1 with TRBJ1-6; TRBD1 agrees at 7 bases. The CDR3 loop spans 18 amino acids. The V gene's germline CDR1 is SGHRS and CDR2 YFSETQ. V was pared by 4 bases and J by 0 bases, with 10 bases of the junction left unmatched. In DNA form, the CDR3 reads TGCGCCAGCAGCGGGGGACAGTCTCCAAACTCCTATAATTCACCCCTCCACTTT. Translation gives CASSGGQSPNSYNSPLHF. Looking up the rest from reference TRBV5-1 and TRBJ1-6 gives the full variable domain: KAGVTQTPRYLIKTRGQQVTLSCSPISGHRSVSWYQQTPGQGLQFLFEYFSETQRNKGNFPGRFSGRQFSNSRSEMNVSTLELGDSALYLCASSGGQSPNSYNSPLHFGNGTRLTVT.

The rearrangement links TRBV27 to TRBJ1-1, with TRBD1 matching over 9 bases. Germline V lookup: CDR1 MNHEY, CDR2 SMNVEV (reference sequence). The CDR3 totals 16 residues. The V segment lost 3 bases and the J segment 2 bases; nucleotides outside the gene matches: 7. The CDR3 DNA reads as TGTGCCAGCAGTTTCGCCCGGGACAGGGCTAACACTGAAGCTTTCTTT. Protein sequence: CASSFARDRANTEAFF.

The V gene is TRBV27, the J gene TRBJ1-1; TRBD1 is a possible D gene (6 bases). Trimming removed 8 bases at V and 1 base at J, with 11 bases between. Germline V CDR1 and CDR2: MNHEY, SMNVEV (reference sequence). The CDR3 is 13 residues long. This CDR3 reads CASSYRENTEAFF. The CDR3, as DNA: TGTGCCAGCTCTTACAGGGAGAACACTGAAGCTTTCTTT.

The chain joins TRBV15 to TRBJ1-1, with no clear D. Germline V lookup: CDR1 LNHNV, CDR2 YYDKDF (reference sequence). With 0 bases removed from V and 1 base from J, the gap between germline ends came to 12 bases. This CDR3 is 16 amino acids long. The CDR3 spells CATSRDAMTTNTEAFF. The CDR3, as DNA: TGTGCCACCAGCAGAGATGCTATGACAACGAACACTGAAGCTTTCTTT.

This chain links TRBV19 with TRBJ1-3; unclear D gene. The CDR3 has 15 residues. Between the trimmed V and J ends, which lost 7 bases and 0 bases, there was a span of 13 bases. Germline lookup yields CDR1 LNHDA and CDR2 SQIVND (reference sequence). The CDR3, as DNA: TGTGCCAGTACCCCGGTGTCGTACTCTGGAAACACCATATATTTT. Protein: CASTPVSYSGNTIYF.

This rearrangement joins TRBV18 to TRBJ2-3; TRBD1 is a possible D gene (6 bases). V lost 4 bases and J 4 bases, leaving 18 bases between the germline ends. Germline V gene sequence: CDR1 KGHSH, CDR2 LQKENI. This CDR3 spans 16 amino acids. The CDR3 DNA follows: TGTGCCAGCTCACAACAGGGAGCCCTTTCGGCAGATACGCAGTATTTT. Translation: CASSQQGALSADTQYF.

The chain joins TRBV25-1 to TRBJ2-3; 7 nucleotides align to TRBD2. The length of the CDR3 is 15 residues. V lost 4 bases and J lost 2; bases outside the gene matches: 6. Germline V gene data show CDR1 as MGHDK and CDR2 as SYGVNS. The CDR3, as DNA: TGTGCCAGCAGTGGCCCAGCGGGGATCACAGATACGCAGTATTTT. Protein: CASSGPAGITDTQYF.

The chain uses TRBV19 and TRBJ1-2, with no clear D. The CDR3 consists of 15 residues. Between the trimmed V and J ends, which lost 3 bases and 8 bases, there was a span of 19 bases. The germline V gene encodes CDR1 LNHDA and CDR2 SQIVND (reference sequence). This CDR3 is CASSILERTERGYTF. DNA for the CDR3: TGTGCCAGTAGTATTTTGGAGCGAACCGAGAGAGGCTACACCTTC.

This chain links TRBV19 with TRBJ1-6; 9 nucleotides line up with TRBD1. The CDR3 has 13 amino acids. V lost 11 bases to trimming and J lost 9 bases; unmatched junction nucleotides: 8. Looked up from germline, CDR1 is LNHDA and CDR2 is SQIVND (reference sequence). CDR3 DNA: TGTGCCGTCCGGGACAGGGAAAGTTCACCCCTCCACTTT. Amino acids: CAVRDRESSPLHF.

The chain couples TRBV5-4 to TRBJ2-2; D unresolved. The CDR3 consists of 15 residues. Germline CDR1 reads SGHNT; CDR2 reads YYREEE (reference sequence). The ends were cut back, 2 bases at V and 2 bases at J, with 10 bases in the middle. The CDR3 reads CASSLPGVNTGELFF. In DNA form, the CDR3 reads TGTGCCAGCAGCTTACCCGGTGTAAACACCGGGGAGCTGTTTTTT.

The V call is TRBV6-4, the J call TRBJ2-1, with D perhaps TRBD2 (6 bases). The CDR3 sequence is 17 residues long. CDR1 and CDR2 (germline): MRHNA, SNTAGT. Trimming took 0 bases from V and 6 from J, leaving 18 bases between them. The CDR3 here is CASSDSELGLAINEQFF. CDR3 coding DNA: TGTGCCAGCAGTGACTCGGAGCTAGGGCTAGCGATCAATGAGCAGTTCTTC.

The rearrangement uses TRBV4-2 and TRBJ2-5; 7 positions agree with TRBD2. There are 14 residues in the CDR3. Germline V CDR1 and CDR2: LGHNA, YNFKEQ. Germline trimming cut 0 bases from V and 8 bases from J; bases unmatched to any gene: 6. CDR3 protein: CASSQDRSSGTQYF. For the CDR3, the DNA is TGTGCCAGCAGCCAAGATAGGTCTAGCGGAACCCAGTACTTC.

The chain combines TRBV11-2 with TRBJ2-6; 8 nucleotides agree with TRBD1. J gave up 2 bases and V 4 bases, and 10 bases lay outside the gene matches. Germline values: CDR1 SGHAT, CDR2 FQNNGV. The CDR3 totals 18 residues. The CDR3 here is CASSSGYRGNPGANVLTF. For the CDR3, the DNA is TGTGCCAGCAGCTCCGGGTACAGGGGGAACCCTGGGGCCAACGTCCTGACTTTC. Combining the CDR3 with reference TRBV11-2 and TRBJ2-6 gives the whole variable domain EAGVAQSPRYKIIEKRQSVAFWCNPISGHATLYWYQQILGQGPKLLIQFQNNGVVDDSQLPKDRFSAERLKGVDSTLKIQPAKLEDSAVYLCASSSGYRGNPGANVLTFGAGSRLTVL.

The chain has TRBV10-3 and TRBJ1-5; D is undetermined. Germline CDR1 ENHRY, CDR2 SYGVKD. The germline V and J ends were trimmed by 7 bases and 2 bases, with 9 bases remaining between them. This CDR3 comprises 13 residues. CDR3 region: CAIKEAGNQPQHF. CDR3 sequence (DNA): TGTGCCATCAAGGAGGCGGGCAATCAGCCCCAGCATTTT.

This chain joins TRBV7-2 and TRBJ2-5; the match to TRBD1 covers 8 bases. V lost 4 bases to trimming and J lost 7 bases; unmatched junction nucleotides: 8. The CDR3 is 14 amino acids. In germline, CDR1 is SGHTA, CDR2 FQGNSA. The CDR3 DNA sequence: TGTGCCAGCAGCTCCCAGGGGGCTGGGGGGACCCAGTACTTC. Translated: CASSSQGAGGTQYF.

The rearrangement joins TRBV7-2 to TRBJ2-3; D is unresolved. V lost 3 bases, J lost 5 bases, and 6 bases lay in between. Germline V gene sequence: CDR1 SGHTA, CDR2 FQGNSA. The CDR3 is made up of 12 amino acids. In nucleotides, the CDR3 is TGTGCCAGCAGCTTTGTCCTAGATACGCAGTATTTT. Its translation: CASSFVLDTQYF.

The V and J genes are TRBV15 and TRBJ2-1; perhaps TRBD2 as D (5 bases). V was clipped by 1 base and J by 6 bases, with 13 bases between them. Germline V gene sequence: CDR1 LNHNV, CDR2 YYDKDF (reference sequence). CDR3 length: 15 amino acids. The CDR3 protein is CATSRVPLGSNEQFF. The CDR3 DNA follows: TGTGCCACCAGCAGAGTCCCCCTGGGGAGCAATGAGCAGTTCTTC.

The CDR3 DNA follows: TGCGCCAGCAGCCCCCGGACAGGGGGAAGCTATGGCTACACCTTC. Translating it yields CASSPRTGGSYGYTF. The chain combines TRBV4-1 with TRBJ1-2; 10 bases line up with TRBD1. The J segment lost 4 bases and the V segment lost 4 bases, leaving 6 bases of the junction unmatched. Germline CDR1 MGHRA, CDR2 YSYEKL. The CDR3 sequence is 15 residues long.